The 19 T cell receptor beta chains given below trace back to one sample, sequenced in a study of T cell changes during pregnancy in multiple sclerosis. Assay: immunoSEQ multiplex PCR; the TCRdb copy retains only in-frame clones and omits some. The sample includes 90,000 to 95,000 clones, roughly 91% seen only once; the top ten take 4.3%. Sequencing used peripheral blood, obtained in the first trimester of pregnancy. The receptors here all came from a female donor with multiple sclerosis, enrolled in a pregnancy study.

V gene TRBV5-1 combines with J gene TRBJ2-3, with D possibly being TRBD1 (5 bases). The V gene's germline CDR1 is SGHRS and CDR2 YFSETQ. V lost 1 base and J lost 0, with 12 bases in between. There are 16 residues in the CDR3. CDR3 region: CASSLWGSPSTDTQYF. The DNA of the CDR3 is TGCGCCAGCAGCTTGTGGGGCAGTCCTAGCACAGATACGCAGTATTTT.

The rearrangement uses TRBV6-4 and TRBJ2-1; possibly TRBD2 for D (7 bases). The CDR3 totals 16 residues. The germline gives CDR1 MRHNA, CDR2 SNTAGT. V lost 8 bases to trimming and J lost 4 bases, with 21 bases between them. The CDR3 DNA sequence: TGTGCCAGCTCCCCCCTGGCGGGGGCGGGATACAATGAGCAGTTCTTC. It translates to CASSPLAGAGYNEQFF.

The genes are TRBV5-1 and TRBJ2-1; 7 bases map to TRBD1. Losses at the gene ends were 1 base for V and 10 bases for J; bases not matched to a gene: 8. This CDR3 is 14 amino acids long. Germline V gene lookup returns CDR1 SGHRS and CDR2 YFSETQ. The CDR3 nucleotides read TGCGCCAGCAGCTTGTCCCCCCCGGACAGGGAGCAGTTCTTC. Translation: CASSLSPPDREQFF. The full variable domain, rest sourced from reference TRBV5-1 and TRBJ2-1, is KAGVTQTPRYLIKTRGQQVTLSCSPISGHRSVSWYQQTPGQGLQFLFEYFSETQRNKGNFPGRFSGRQFSNSRSEMNVSTLELGDSALYLCASSLSPPDREQFFGPGTRLTVL.

The chain uses TRBV29-1 and TRBJ2-5, with 9 positions matching TRBD2. V gave up 4 bases and J gave up 4 bases; unmatched junction bases: 22. CDR1 and CDR2 (germline): SQVTM, ANQGSEA. The CDR3 spans 19 residues. The CDR3 protein is CSVVGRTGSGGETGETQYF. In DNA form, the CDR3 reads TGCAGCGTTGTTGGTAGAACGGGTAGCGGGGGCGAAACGGGAGAGACCCAGTACTTC.

This chain connects TRBV19 to TRBJ1-6; 10 bases are shared with TRBD1. This CDR3 contains 15 residues. Trimming removed 1 base from V and 6 bases from J; junction bases left unmatched: 0. Looked up from germline, CDR1 is LNHDA and CDR2 is SQIVND (reference sequence). CDR3 sequence (DNA): TGTGCCAGTAGTATAGGACAGGGGGCTAATTCACCCCTCCACTTT. Its protein is CASSIGQGANSPLHF. Full variable domain (outside the CDR3, taken from reference TRBV19 and TRBJ1-6): DGGITQSPKYLFRKEGQNVTLSCEQNLNHDAMYWYRQDPGQGLRLIYYSQIVNDFQKGDIAEGYSVSREKKESFPLTVTSAQKNPTAFYLCASSIGQGANSPLHFGNGTRLTVT.

This chain uses TRBV18 with TRBJ1-1, with TRBD1 matching 9 bases. CDR1 and CDR2 (germline): KGHSH, LQKENI. The CDR3 has 14 residues. V lost 7 bases and J lost 3; bases outside the gene matches: 6. The CDR3 loop reads CASCTGGADTEAFF. CDR3 coding DNA: TGTGCCAGCTGTACAGGGGGCGCGGACACTGAAGCTTTCTTT.

V gene TRBV11-2 combines with J gene TRBJ2-7; tentative D call: TRBD1 (5 bases). V was pared by 5 bases and J by 0 bases, with 20 bases between. The CDR3 contains 17 residues. CDR1 and CDR2 (germline): SGHAT, FQNNGV. The CDR3 bases are TGTGCCAGCAGCCCCTGGCAGGGCCCACGAGGCTCCTACGAGCAGTACTTC. Amino acid sequence: CASSPWQGPRGSYEQYF.

CDR3 region: CASSSGHLGTDTQYF. The CDR3 coding sequence is TGTGCCAGCAGCTCCGGACATCTTGGCACAGATACGCAGTATTTT. The chain joins TRBV7-3 to TRBJ2-3; tentative D call: TRBD1 (5 bases). The CDR3 totals 15 residues. The V end was cut by 4 bases, the J end by 1 base, with 12 bases between. The V gene's germline CDR1 is SGHTA and CDR2 FQGTGA.

This chain joins TRBV19 and TRBJ1-1; D is undetermined. V was trimmed by 7 bases and J by 5 bases, leaving 17 bases between them. Germline V gene data show CDR1 as LNHDA and CDR2 as SQIVND (reference sequence). The CDR3 has 14 amino acids. CDR3: CASIVGRRSTEAFF. CDR3 DNA sequence: TGTGCCAGTATAGTGGGCCGCAGAAGTACTGAAGCTTTCTTT. The complete variable domain, with remaining parts taken from reference TRBV19 and TRBJ1-1, reads DGGITQSPKYLFRKEGQNVTLSCEQNLNHDAMYWYRQDPGQGLRLIYYSQIVNDFQKGDIAEGYSVSREKKESFPLTVTSAQKNPTAFYLCASIVGRRSTEAFFGQGTRLTVV.

This rearrangement joins TRBV5-1 to TRBJ1-4, with a possible D match to TRBD1 (6 bases). In germline, CDR1 is SGHRS, CDR2 YFSETQ. The germline V and J ends were trimmed by 0 bases and 6 bases, with 12 bases remaining between them. CDR3 length: 15 amino acids. The CDR3 loop reads CASSLAPRTDEKLFF. CDR3 coding DNA: TGCGCCAGCAGCTTGGCCCCAAGGACAGATGAAAAACTGTTTTTT.

About this clone itself: An end of the junction does not agree with germline; a read error may underlie this. The rearrangement uses TRBV6-6 and TRBJ1-2; tentatively, D is TRBD1 (6 bases). Germline CDR1 MNHNY, CDR2 SVGAGI (reference sequence). CDR3 length: 11 amino acids. In DNA, the CDR3 is TGTGCCAGCAGCCCCGGGACAAGGAAATCCTTC. As protein: CASSPGTRKSF.

The rearrangement links TRBV10-3 to TRBJ2-1, with 10 bases aligning to TRBD2. In germline, CDR1 is ENHRY, CDR2 SYGVKD. With V trimmed by 8 bases and J by 5 bases, 3 bases remained unmatched. This CDR3 has 13 residues. CDR3 sequence: CAISSGGDNEQFF. The DNA of the CDR3 is TGTGCCATCTCGAGCGGGGGGGACAATGAGCAGTTCTTC.

The chain has TRBV7-8 and TRBJ2-7; 7 nucleotides agree with TRBD1. With 6 bases clipped from V and 2 bases from J, the junction kept 10 bases outside the gene matches. There are 15 residues in the CDR3. The germline CDR1 and CDR2 sequences are SGHVS and FQNEAQ. The CDR3 coding sequence is TGTGCCAGCAGACTTACAGGGGACGCGGCCTACGAGCAGTACTTC. This translates into CASRLTGDAAYEQYF.

V usage is TRBV10-3 and J usage is TRBJ2-2; tentatively, D is TRBD1 (6 bases). The CDR3 has 13 residues. The ends were cut back, 11 bases at V and 5 bases at J, with 15 bases in the middle. Germline V gene sequence: CDR1 ENHRY, CDR2 SYGVKD. CDR3 DNA: TGTGCCTCAACCGGGACACAAACCGGGGAGCTGTTTTTT. It translates to CASTGTQTGELFF.

V gene TRBV18 combines with J gene TRBJ1-4, with 9 bases lining up with TRBD1. Germline CDR1 is KGHSH and CDR2 is LQKENI. The CDR3 sequence is 16 residues long. V shed 2 bases, J shed 8 bases, and the junction held 9 bases outside the gene matches. CDR3 DNA: TGTGCCAGCTCACCAGGCCAGGGACAGGGAAAGGAAAAACTGTTTTTT. Amino acids: CASSPGQGQGKEKLFF.

The chain employs TRBV10-2 and TRBJ1-5; D uncertain. V lost 2 bases, J lost 6 bases, and 11 bases lay in between. Germline V lookup: CDR1 WSHSY, CDR2 SAAADI. The CDR3 extends over 14 amino acids. Here the CDR3 DNA reads TGCGCCAGCAGTGAGACGAGGGTTGGTCAGCCCCAGCATTTT. The encoded protein is CASSETRVGQPQHF.

The chain uses TRBV19 and TRBJ1-1, with D hard to call. Trimming left V 3 bases short and J 0 bases short, with 11 bases between. The CDR3 spans 15 residues. CDR1 is LNHDA and CDR2 is SQIVND in the germline V gene (reference sequence). The CDR3 is CASSIERLVNTEAFF. CDR3 DNA: TGTGCCAGTAGTATTGAGCGACTCGTGAACACTGAAGCTTTCTTT. The variable domain in full, with the rest retrieved from reference TRBV19 and TRBJ1-1, is DGGITQSPKYLFRKEGQNVTLSCEQNLNHDAMYWYRQDPGQGLRLIYYSQIVNDFQKGDIAEGYSVSREKKESFPLTVTSAQKNPTAFYLCASSIERLVNTEAFFGQGTRLTVV.

The chain employs TRBV5-6 and TRBJ2-7, with D maybe TRBD1 (6 bases). CDR3 length equals 13 residues. V lost 5 bases to trimming and J lost 3 bases, with 12 bases between them. Looked up from germline, CDR1 is SGHDT and CDR2 is YYEEEE. The CDR3 bases are TGTGCCAGCAGTTCGGGACAAAACTACGAGCAGTACTTC. It encodes CASSSGQNYEQYF.

The chain employs TRBV4-1 and TRBJ2-1; a possible D gene is TRBD2 (6 bases). The length of the CDR3 is 13 residues. The germline gives CDR1 MGHRA, CDR2 YSYEKL. Trimming cost V 0 bases and J 16 bases, with 16 bases left between them. CDR3 sequence: CASSQDRESAEFF. The CDR3 region has the DNA TGCGCCAGCAGCCAAGATCGGGAGTCAGCGGAATTCTTC.